This TCR beta chain stems from a study of human T cells and chemical hapten exposure. About the study: DPC (0.01%) was patch tested on the upper back and read at 6 days. Study outcomes and limitations: It should be noted that donors had alopecia, so their immune response may differ from healthy people's.

The CDR3 consists of 14 residues. The V end lost 5 bases, the J end lost 0 bases, and 10 bases lay between the germline ends. The germline CDR1 and CDR2 sequences are MNHEY and SVGEGT. Single cDNA molecules in the library carried unique molecular identifiers attached during preparation. One entry per CDR3 protein, called by TCRdb with MiXCR from the RACE reads. The sample has under 200,000 distinct CDR3 sequences; about 14% are singletons. Time point meaning: patch test 1, 2 weeks after DPC sensitization. Treatment meaning: therapeutic diphenylcyclopropenone sensitization with weekly scalp DPC. Each patch-test visit's blood sample preceded patch application. Worth noting for this clonotype: The antigen is unknown.

The chain links TRBV6-2 or TRBV6-3 to TRBJ1-1, with a tentative D call TRBD1 (5 bases). The receptor comes from a woman aged 25-40 years with alopecia areata. Some clones in this sample may be carry-over from other donors' samples. Sequencing was performed on whole blood, taken in connection with sensitization to the hapten diphenylcyclopropenone (DPC). The CDR3 bases are TGTGCCAGCAGTGCGGGACGGATGAACACTGAAGCTTTCTTT. Amino acid sequence: CASSAGRMNTEAFF.